This TCR beta chain is from a study of blood T cell repertoires in COVID-19. Study details: T cells, B-cell-depleted T cells, or PBMCs supplied cDNA or gDNA.

Original analysis: Estimates of nucleated cell counts were drawn from the amplification of reference gene primers. This table comes from immunoSEQ multiplex PCR, and its TCRdb copy is limited to in-frame clones, with some not included. Clone size and the V and J calls come from that table; the DNA yielded D and trimming. The sample lists approximately 77,000 clones, around three quarters occurring once. CDR1 and CDR2 (germline): LGHNA, YSLEER. CDR3 length equals 16 residues. Trimming cost V 0 bases and J 3 bases, with 14 bases left between them. This sequence was found in a woman in her 70s with acute or convalescent COVID-19. The J gene is TRBJ2-5, the V gene TRBV4-3, with a weak D call TRBD1 (5 bases). Sequencing was performed on peripheral blood. DNA of the CDR3: TGCGCCAGCAGCCAAGATATTACAGGTCCTGAAGAGACCCAGTACTTC. Its translation: CASSQDITGPEETQYF.